Below, one T cell receptor beta chain is given with its context. The CDR3 runs 14 residues. CDR1 is SNHLY and CDR2 is FYNNEI in the germline V gene. J gave up 5 bases and V 8 bases, and 12 bases lay outside the gene matches. This sample was included in a study of T cell clones after liver transplantation. CD3+CD4+ and CD3+CD8+ cells were FACS-sorted from thawed unstimulated PBMCs. Sequenced by immunoSEQ multiplex PCR; TCRdb stores in-frame clones only, minus some. The sample lists more than 7,000 clones, 70% to 80% occurring once. The V call is TRBV2, the J call TRBJ2-7; the match to TRBD1 covers 7 bases. The clonotype originates from a human patient who received a liver transplant. Some T cells may have come from the graft donor. Source: CD8+ T cells from blood, taken at the 22-month timepoint. CDR3 sequence (DNA): TGTGCCAGCCCCTTAGAAGGGGGCGCGGACGAGCAGTACTTC. Amino acids: CASPLEGGADEQYF.